This T cell receptor (beta chain) was obtained from a study of vaccination effects on CD4 cells after COVID-19. ViraFEST expansion of antigen-specific CD4+ T cells with viral peptide pools preceded sequencing. Upon completion of 10 to 11 days in culture, CD4+ T cells were isolated. Either the BNT162b2 or mRNA-1273 vaccine was given to participants in two doses. A remark on this clone: What it recognizes is unknown.

Here immunoSEQ multiplex PCR was the method, and the copy in TCRdb shows in-frame clones only, minus some. Seen here are 57,000 or so clones, roughly 73% observed once, and the top ten hold 1% to 1.5%. The source of this sequence is a human donor who received a COVID-19 vaccine. The starting material was CD4+ T cells from PBMCs cultured with HCoV-229E spike peptides, obtained after COVID-19 vaccination.

In DNA form, the CDR3 reads TGTGCCAGCAGAGGACCGAGGAGGGAGACCCAGTACTTC. Amino acids: CASRGPRRETQYF. J is TRBJ2-5 and V is TRBV12-3 or TRBV12-4; D perhaps matches TRBD2 (5 bases). CDR3 size: 13 residues. The V and J ends lost 6 bases and 5 bases respectively, with 13 bases between them.